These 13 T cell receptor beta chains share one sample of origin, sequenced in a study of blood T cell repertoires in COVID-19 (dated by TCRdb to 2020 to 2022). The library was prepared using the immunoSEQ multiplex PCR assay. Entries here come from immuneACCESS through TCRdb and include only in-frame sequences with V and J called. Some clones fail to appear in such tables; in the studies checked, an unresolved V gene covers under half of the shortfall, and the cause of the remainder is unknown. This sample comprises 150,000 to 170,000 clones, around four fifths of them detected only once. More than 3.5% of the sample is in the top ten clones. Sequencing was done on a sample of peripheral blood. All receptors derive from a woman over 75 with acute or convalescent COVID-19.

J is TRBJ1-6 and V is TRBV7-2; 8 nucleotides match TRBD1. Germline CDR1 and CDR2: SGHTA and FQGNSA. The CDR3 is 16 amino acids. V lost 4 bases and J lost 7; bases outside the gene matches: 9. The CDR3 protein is CASSSRRGHQNSPLHF. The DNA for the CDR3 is TGTGCCAGCAGCTCACGCAGGGGGCACCAAAATTCACCCCTCCACTTT.

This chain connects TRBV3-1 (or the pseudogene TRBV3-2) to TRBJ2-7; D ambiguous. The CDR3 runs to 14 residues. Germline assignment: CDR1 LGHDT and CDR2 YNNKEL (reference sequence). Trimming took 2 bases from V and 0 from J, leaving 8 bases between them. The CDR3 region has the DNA TGTGCCAGCAGCCAAACTAAGAGCTCCTACGAGCAGTACTTC. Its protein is CASSQTKSSYEQYF.

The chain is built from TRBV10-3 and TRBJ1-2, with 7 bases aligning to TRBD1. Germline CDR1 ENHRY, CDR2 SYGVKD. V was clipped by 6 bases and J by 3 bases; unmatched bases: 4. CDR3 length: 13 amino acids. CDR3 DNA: TGTGCCATCAGCCGGACAGGATACTATGGCTACACCTTC. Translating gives CAISRTGYYGYTF.

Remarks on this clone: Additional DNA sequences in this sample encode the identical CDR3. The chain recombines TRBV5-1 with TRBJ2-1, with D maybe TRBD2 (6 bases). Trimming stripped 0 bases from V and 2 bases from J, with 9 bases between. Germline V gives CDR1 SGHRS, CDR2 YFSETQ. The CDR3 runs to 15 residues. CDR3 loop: CASSLGGGTYNEQFF. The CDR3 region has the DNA TGCGCCAGCAGCTTGGGTGGAGGGACCTACAATGAGCAGTTCTTC.

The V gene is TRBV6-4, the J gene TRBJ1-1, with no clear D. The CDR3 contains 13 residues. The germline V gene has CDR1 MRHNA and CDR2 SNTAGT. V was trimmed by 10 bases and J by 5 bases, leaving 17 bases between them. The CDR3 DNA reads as TGTGCCAAACCTTGGGCCGGTGGTACTGAAGCTTTCTTT. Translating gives CAKPWAGGTEAFF.

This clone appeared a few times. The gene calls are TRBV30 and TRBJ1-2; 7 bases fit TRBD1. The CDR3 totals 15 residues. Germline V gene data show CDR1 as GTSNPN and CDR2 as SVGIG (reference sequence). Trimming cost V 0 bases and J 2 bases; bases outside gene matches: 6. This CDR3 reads CAWSVGGSSNYGYTF. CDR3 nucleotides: TGTGCCTGGAGTGTAGGGGGCAGTTCCAACTATGGCTACACCTTC.

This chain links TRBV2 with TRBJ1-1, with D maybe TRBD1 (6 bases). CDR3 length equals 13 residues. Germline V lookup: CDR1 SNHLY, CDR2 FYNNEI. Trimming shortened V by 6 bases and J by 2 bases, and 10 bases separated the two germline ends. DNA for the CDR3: TGTGCCAGCAGGGGGGACACCAACACTGAAGCTTTCTTT. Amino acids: CASRGDTNTEAFF.

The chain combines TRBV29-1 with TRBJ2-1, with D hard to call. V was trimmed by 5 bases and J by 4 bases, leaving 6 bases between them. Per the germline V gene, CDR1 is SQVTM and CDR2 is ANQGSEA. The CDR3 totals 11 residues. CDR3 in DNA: TGCAGCGTTCAGATTTACAATGAGCAGTTCTTC. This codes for CSVQIYNEQFF.

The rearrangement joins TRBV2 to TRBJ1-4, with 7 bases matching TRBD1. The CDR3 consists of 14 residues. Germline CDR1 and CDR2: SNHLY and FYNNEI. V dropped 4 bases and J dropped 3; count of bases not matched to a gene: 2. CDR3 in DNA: TGTGCCAGCAGTGTCGACAGGGCTAATGAAAAACTGTTTTTT. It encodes CASSVDRANEKLFF.

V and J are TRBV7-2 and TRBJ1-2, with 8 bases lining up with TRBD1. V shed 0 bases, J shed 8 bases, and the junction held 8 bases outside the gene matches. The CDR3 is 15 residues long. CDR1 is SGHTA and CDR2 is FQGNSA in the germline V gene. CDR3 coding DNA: TGTGCCAGCAGCTTAGCGCGACAGGGGATGGGAGGCTACACCTTC. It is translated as CASSLARQGMGGYTF.

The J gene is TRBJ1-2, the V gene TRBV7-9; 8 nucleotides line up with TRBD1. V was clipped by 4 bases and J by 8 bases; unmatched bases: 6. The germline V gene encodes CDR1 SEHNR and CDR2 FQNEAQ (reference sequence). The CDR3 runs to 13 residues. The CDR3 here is CASSSQGAVGYTF. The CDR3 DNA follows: TGTGCCAGCAGCTCTCAGGGGGCTGTAGGCTACACCTTC.

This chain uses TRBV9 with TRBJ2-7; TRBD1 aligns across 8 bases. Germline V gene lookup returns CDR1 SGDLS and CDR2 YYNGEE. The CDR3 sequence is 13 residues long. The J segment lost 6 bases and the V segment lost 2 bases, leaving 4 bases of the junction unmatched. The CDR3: CASSVGQGGEQYF. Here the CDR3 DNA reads TGTGCCAGCAGCGTTGGACAGGGAGGCGAGCAGTACTTC.

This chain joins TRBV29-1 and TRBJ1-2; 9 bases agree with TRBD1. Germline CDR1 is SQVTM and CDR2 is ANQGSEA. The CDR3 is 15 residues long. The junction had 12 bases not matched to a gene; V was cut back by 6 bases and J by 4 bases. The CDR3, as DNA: TGCAGCGTGGGGGACAGGGTTGGCGAACTCTATGGCTACACCTTC. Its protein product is CSVGDRVGELYGYTF.